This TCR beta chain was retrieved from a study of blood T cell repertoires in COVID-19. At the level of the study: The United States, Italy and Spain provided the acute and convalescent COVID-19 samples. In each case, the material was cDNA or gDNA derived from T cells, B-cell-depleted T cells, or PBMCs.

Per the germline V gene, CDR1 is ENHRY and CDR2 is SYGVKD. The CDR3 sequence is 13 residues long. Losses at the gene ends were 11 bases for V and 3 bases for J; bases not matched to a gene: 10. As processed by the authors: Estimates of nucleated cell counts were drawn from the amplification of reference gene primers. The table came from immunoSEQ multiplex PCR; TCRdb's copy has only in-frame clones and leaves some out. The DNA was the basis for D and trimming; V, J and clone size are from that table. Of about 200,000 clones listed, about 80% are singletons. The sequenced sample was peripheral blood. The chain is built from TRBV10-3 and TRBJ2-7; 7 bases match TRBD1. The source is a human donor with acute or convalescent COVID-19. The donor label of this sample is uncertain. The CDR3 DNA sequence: TGTGCCGCTGAGGGGGCAGGGGGCTACGAGCAGTACTTC. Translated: CAAEGAGGYEQYF.